This entry lists 29 T cell receptor beta chains sequenced from one sample in a study of cytomegalovirus exposure and HLA in healthy donors. A multiplex PCR was run with 60 Vbeta primers and 13 Jbeta primers. Sequencing used immunoSEQ multiplex PCR; TCRdb keeps in-frame clones, though not all of them. The sample records some 78,000 clones, 72% being singletons. The material sequenced was PBMCs. The receptors stem from a woman between 35 and 50 years old in good health and CMV-seropositive.

The chain recombines TRBV5-1 with TRBJ2-1, with 13 nucleotides matching TRBD2. V was pared by 5 bases and J by 8 bases, with 4 bases of the junction left unmatched. Germline V gene data show CDR1 as SGHRS and CDR2 as YFSETQ. The CDR3 length is 14 residues. The CDR3 sequence: CASSGTSGKHEQFF. CDR3 nucleotides: TGCGCCAGCAGTGGGACTAGCGGGAAGCATGAGCAGTTCTTC.

This chain links TRBV15 with TRBJ1-2, with a tentative D call TRBD1 (6 bases). From germline, CDR1 is LNHNV and CDR2 YYDKDF (reference sequence). V was cut by 2 bases and J by 4 bases, with 11 bases left in between. This CDR3 spans 14 amino acids. CDR3 DNA sequence: TGTGCCACCAGCAGACCGGGACACAGCTATGGCTACACCTTC. Its protein is CATSRPGHSYGYTF.

This clone was detected only once. The rearrangement joins TRBV4-1 to TRBJ2-3; weak D call: TRBD2 (6 bases). Germline CDR1 MGHRA, CDR2 YSYEKL. V was clipped by 0 bases and J by 5 bases, with 15 bases between them. CDR3 length: 16 residues. The CDR3 is CASSQEGGSSIDTQYF. CDR3 bases: TGCGCCAGCAGCCAAGAAGGAGGGTCCTCTATAGATACGCAGTATTTT.

The rearrangement links TRBV4-2 to TRBJ2-6, with a weak D call TRBD1 (5 bases). The CDR3 is made up of 16 amino acids. V was clipped by 3 bases and J by 0 bases, with 9 bases between them. From germline, CDR1 is LGHNA and CDR2 YNFKEQ. For the CDR3, the DNA is TGTGCCAGCAGCCACCCTGGACACTCTGGGGCCAACGTCCTGACTTTC. This sequence encodes CASSHPGHSGANVLTF.

The chain employs TRBV4-2 and TRBJ1-2, with 12 bases that match TRBD1. The germline V gene has CDR1 LGHNA and CDR2 YNFKEQ. The CDR3 is made up of 15 amino acids. After removal of 3 bases from V and 10 bases from J, the junction contained 9 bases not matched to a gene. CDR3 in DNA: TGTGCCAGCAGCCACCCCGGGACAGGGGGCGCGGTCTACACCTTC. Protein sequence: CASSHPGTGGAVYTF.

The chain uses TRBV6-1 and TRBJ2-2; D call uncertain. The germline gives CDR1 MNHNS, CDR2 SASEGT. This CDR3 region has 13 residues. Between the trimmed V and J ends, which lost 2 bases and 5 bases, there was a span of 6 bases. CDR3 bases: TGTGCCAGCAGTGAACCCGGGACCGGGGAGCTGTTTTTT. Translating gives CASSEPGTGELFF.

This clone was detected a few times. One end of the junction fails to match germline, which may point to a read error. The chain recombines TRBV7-9 with TRBJ1-1, with a tentative D call TRBD1 (6 bases). The CDR3 extends over 15 amino acids. Germline assignment: CDR1 SEHNR and CDR2 FQNEAQ (reference sequence). The CDR3 bases are TGTTCCAGCAGCTCACGGGGGGGGCAGATCGATGAGGCTTTCTTT. It codes for CSSSSRGGQIDEAFF.

The rearrangement uses TRBV7-2 and TRBJ1-2; possibly TRBD1 for D (6 bases). The V gene lost 3 bases and the J gene lost 0 bases, with 8 bases spanning the gap. Germline V CDR1 and CDR2: SGHTA, FQGNSA. The CDR3 has 14 amino acids. Here the CDR3 DNA reads TGTGCCAGCAGCTTCCAGGGGACTAACTATGGCTACACCTTC. Its protein is CASSFQGTNYGYTF. The full variable domain, completed using reference TRBV7-2 and TRBJ1-2, is GAGVSQSPSNKVTEKGKDVELRCDPISGHTALYWYRQSLGQGLEFLIYFQGNSAPDKSGLPSDRFSAERTGGSVSTLTIQRTQQEDSAVYLCASSFQGTNYGYTFGSGTRLTVV.

V gene TRBV6-5 combines with J gene TRBJ1-1, with D maybe TRBD1 (6 bases). Germline V gives CDR1 MNHEY, CDR2 SVGAGI. This CDR3 comprises 13 residues. V was shortened by 2 bases and J by 11 bases, with 15 bases between the two germline ends. CDR3 DNA: TGTGCCAGCAGTTACCGAGGACAGAGGCAGGCTTTCTTT. Protein product: CASSYRGQRQAFF.

J is TRBJ2-1 and V is TRBV27; tentative D call: TRBD2 (5 bases). The V end lost 5 bases, the J end lost 8 bases, and 7 bases lay between the germline ends. This CDR3 has 11 residues. CDR1 MNHEY and CDR2 SMNVEV come from the germline V gene (reference sequence). The CDR3 here is CASSDYDEQFF. The CDR3 DNA sequence: TGTGCCAGCAGTGACTATGATGAGCAGTTCTTC.

In its sample, this clone was seen a few times. The chain has TRBV28 and TRBJ1-1; D remains ambiguous. The CDR3 is 12 residues long. Germline V gene data show CDR1 as MDHEN and CDR2 as SYDVKM. Trimming stripped 3 bases from V and 6 bases from J, with 8 bases between. CDR3 residues: CASSFTTSEAFF. CDR3 bases: TGTGCCAGCAGTTTTACGACATCTGAAGCTTTCTTT.

J is TRBJ2-7 and V is TRBV7-2; TRBD1 matches at 10 bases. Germline-derived CDR1 and CDR2 are SGHTA and FQGNSA. CDR3 length: 15 residues. The ends lost 5 bases at V and 5 bases at J; junction bases unmatched: 9. For the CDR3, the DNA is TGTGCCAGCAGCACTCGACAGGGGGCTCGGGACGAGCAGTACTTC. Residues: CASSTRQGARDEQYF.

In this sample, this clone turned up many times. The CDR3 sequence: CASSQDRDFNEKLFF. The CDR3 DNA reads TGTGCCAGCAGCCAAGACCGGGACTTTAATGAAAAACTGTTTTTT. V gene TRBV4-2 combines with J gene TRBJ1-4; D is perhaps TRBD1 (5 bases). Germline V gene sequence: CDR1 LGHNA, CDR2 YNFKEQ. The CDR3 length is 15 residues. Trimming took off 0 bases at V and 4 bases at J, with 9 bases between the two ends.

This clone has only one observation. The V and J genes are TRBV5-8 and TRBJ1-1, with 7 bases matching TRBD1. The CDR3 has 15 residues. Trimming took 3 bases from V and 5 from J; bases not matched to a gene: 10. The germline gives CDR1 SGHTS, CDR2 YDEGEE. Here the CDR3 reads CASSSTGESWTEAFF. In DNA, the CDR3 is TGTGCCAGCAGCTCAACAGGGGAATCGTGGACTGAAGCTTTCTTT.

This chain connects TRBV2 to TRBJ1-1; no definite D call. There are 13 residues in the CDR3. CDR1 is SNHLY and CDR2 is FYNNEI in the germline V gene. The V gene lost 9 bases and the J gene lost 3 bases, with 14 bases spanning the gap. The CDR3 bases are TGTGCCAGAAGCAAGGGCGGGGACACTGAAGCTTTCTTT. It is translated as CARSKGGDTEAFF.

This clone was counted only a few times. One junction end does not reproduce the germline sequence, and a read error may be involved. The V gene is TRBV28, the J gene TRBJ1-6; TRBD1 agrees at 9 bases. CDR1 MDHEN and CDR2 SYDVKM come from the germline V gene. The CDR3 has 12 residues. The CDR3 sequence is CASSLLGQGRYF. The CDR3 nucleotides are TGTGCCAGCAGTTTACTCGGACAGGGGAGGTACTTT.

The chain recombines TRBV6-5 with TRBJ2-5, with D possibly being TRBD1 (5 bases). The J call may not be correct, given that the DNA end is closer to TRBJ2-7. Germline CDR1 MNHEY, CDR2 SVGAGI. The CDR3 runs to 11 residues. CDR3 in amino acids: CASRDNYEQYF. The CDR3 DNA reads TGTGCCAGCAGGGACAACTACGAGCAGTACTTC.

V usage is TRBV2 and J usage is TRBJ2-7; 8 bases agree with TRBD2. Germline trimming cut 6 bases from V and 3 bases from J; bases unmatched to any gene: 7. CDR3 length: 14 residues. Germline V CDR1 and CDR2: SNHLY, FYNNEI. Here the CDR3 reads CASRAGEFSYEQYF. DNA of the CDR3: TGTGCCAGCAGAGCGGGAGAATTTAGCTACGAGCAGTACTTC.

With regard to this clone: This same CDR3 is encoded by further DNA sequences in the sample. V gene TRBV5-1 combines with J gene TRBJ2-3; 16 bases are a match to TRBD2. Germline assignment: CDR1 SGHRS and CDR2 YFSETQ. There are 16 residues in the CDR3. The ends lost 4 bases at V and 5 bases at J; junction bases unmatched: 4. Written as DNA, the CDR3 is TGCGCCAGCAGCCTCGGGACTAGCGGGAGGGGAGATACGCAGTATTTT. It specifies CASSLGTSGRGDTQYF.

The rearrangement links TRBV5-6 to TRBJ2-5; TRBD2 aligns across 7 bases. There are 15 residues in the CDR3. Germline V gives CDR1 SGHDT, CDR2 YYEEEE. V lost 0 bases to trimming and J lost 4 bases; unmatched junction nucleotides: 6. The CDR3 coding sequence is TGTGCCAGCAGCTTGGGGCGGGGGTATGTAGAGACCCAGTACTTC. Translated, it gives CASSLGRGYVETQYF.

This clone occurred once. The chain joins TRBV9 to TRBJ1-1, with 8 bases fitting TRBD1. V lost 4 bases to trimming and J lost 0 bases; unmatched junction nucleotides: 11. Germline CDR1 SGDLS, CDR2 YYNGEE. The CDR3 is 17 residues long. This CDR3 reads CASSPRVGTGLNTEAFF. For the CDR3, the DNA is TGTGCCAGCAGCCCAAGGGTCGGGACAGGACTGAACACTGAAGCTTTCTTT.

This sequence joins TRBV28 and TRBJ1-6; 7 bases are shared with TRBD1. V gave up 2 bases and J gave up 1 base; unmatched junction bases: 2. Germline assignment: CDR1 MDHEN and CDR2 SYDVKM. The CDR3 totals 16 residues. For the CDR3, the DNA is TGTGCCAGCAGTTTAAGGGGGCTTTCCTATAATTCACCCCTCCACTTT. The encoded protein is CASSLRGLSYNSPLHF.

This clone has only one observation. The chain links TRBV5-1 to TRBJ2-3; 7 bases fit TRBD1. In germline, CDR1 is SGHRS, CDR2 YFSETQ. Unmatched junction bases numbered 4, after V lost 0 bases and J lost 0 bases. This CDR3 is 16 amino acids long. In DNA form, the CDR3 reads TGCGCCAGCAGCTTGGCACAGGGGCTCAGCACAGATACGCAGTATTTT. It specifies CASSLAQGLSTDTQYF. Drawing the rest from reference TRBV5-1 and TRBJ2-3, the complete variable domain is KAGVTQTPRYLIKTRGQQVTLSCSPISGHRSVSWYQQTPGQGLQFLFEYFSETQRNKGNFPGRFSGRQFSNSRSEMNVSTLELGDSALYLCASSLAQGLSTDTQYFGPGTRLTVL.

The chain couples TRBV7-6 to TRBJ1-2, with a possible D match to TRBD1 (5 bases). The CDR3 sequence is 14 residues long. Germline CDR1 SGHVS, CDR2 FNYEAQ. The ends were cut back, 2 bases at V and 6 bases at J, with 13 bases in the middle. In DNA form, the CDR3 reads TGTGCCAGCAGCTTAAACATCGGGGGTGATGGCTACACCTTC. Protein product: CASSLNIGGDGYTF. The full variable domain, with the rest looked up from reference TRBV7-6 and TRBJ1-2, is GAGVSQSPRYKVTKRGQDVALRCDPISGHVSLYWYRQALGQGPEFLTYFNYEAQQDKSGLPNDRFSAERPEGSISTLTIQRTEQRDSAMYRCASSLNIGGDGYTFGSGTRLTVV.

The chain links TRBV29-1 to TRBJ2-1, with D tentatively TRBD1 (5 bases). Trimming pared 0 bases from V and 8 bases from J, leaving 11 bases between. Per germline, CDR1 SQVTM and CDR2 ANQGSEA. The CDR3 length is 13 residues. CDR3 region: CSVEDLSRDEQFF. For the CDR3, the DNA is TGCAGCGTTGAAGATCTTTCCAGGGATGAGCAGTTCTTC.

The count of this clone is one. The chain combines TRBV5-6 with TRBJ2-2; 8 positions agree with TRBD2. From germline, CDR1 is SGHDT and CDR2 YYEEEE. CDR3 size: 16 residues. J gave up 1 base and V 1 base, and 3 bases lay outside the gene matches. The chain's CDR3 is CASSLLRGENTGELFF. CDR3 nucleotides: TGTGCCAGCAGCTTGTTGCGGGGGGAGAACACCGGGGAGCTGTTTTTT.

This clone was picked up one time. The chain couples TRBV2 to TRBJ1-1; TRBD1 is a possible D gene (5 bases). Germline loops: CDR1 SNHLY, CDR2 FYNNEI. The CDR3 has 12 residues. The V gene lost 4 bases and the J gene lost 11 bases, with 14 bases spanning the gap. CDR3 protein: CASSAGGERAFF. In DNA form, the CDR3 reads TGTGCCAGCAGTGCCGGAGGGGAAAGGGCTTTCTTT.

The gene calls are TRBV27 and TRBJ1-2, with a tentative D call TRBD1 (5 bases). Trimming shortened V by 5 bases and J by 5 bases, and 12 bases separated the two germline ends. The CDR3 has 13 amino acids. CDR1 MNHEY and CDR2 SMNVEV come from the germline V gene (reference sequence). CDR3 sequence: CASSTRDLYGYTF. CDR3 DNA: TGTGCCAGCAGTACGCGGGACCTTTATGGCTACACCTTC.

The V gene is TRBV27, the J gene TRBJ2-7; 9 nucleotides align to TRBD1. Germline trimming cut 3 bases from V and 4 bases from J; bases unmatched to any gene: 4. The CDR3 extends over 14 amino acids. CDR1 and CDR2 from the germline V gene are MNHEY and SMNVEV (reference sequence). The CDR3 region is CASSLGQGGYEQYF. DNA of the CDR3: TGTGCCAGCAGTTTGGGACAGGGTGGATACGAGCAGTACTTC.